Below are 30 T cell receptor beta chains sequenced from a single sample in a study of T cell changes during pregnancy in multiple sclerosis. The assay was immunoSEQ multiplex PCR, and TCRdb's table has in-frame clones only and misses some. In the table there are 20,000 to 25,000 clones, 75% to 90% of which are singletons. The sample consisted of CD4+ T cells from peripheral blood mononuclear cells, taken in the first trimester of pregnancy. The source is a female donor in good health, enrolled as a control in a pregnancy study.

The chain employs TRBV9 and TRBJ2-1; 9 bases agree with TRBD2. Germline V gene lookup returns CDR1 SGDLS and CDR2 YYNGEE. V dropped 2 bases and J dropped 4; count of bases not matched to a gene: 1. The CDR3 consists of 14 residues. DNA of the CDR3: TGTGCCAGCAGCGTTAGCGGGAGTTACAATGAGCAGTTCTTC. Translated, it gives CASSVSGSYNEQFF.

J is TRBJ1-5 and V is TRBV7-8; D gene ambiguous. The germline V and J ends were trimmed by 4 bases and 0 bases, with 7 bases remaining between them. This CDR3 is 14 amino acids long. Germline assignment: CDR1 SGHVS and CDR2 FQNEAQ. The CDR3 bases are TGTGCCAGCAGCTCCCGCTATAGCAATCAGCCCCAGCATTTT. Amino acids: CASSSRYSNQPQHF.

The chain has TRBV29-1 and TRBJ1-2, with 10 bases lining up with TRBD1. The CDR3 consists of 17 residues. Trimming took 6 bases from V and 4 from J; bases not matched to a gene: 17. CDR1 is SQVTM, CDR2 ANQGSEA, per germline. This chain's CDR3 is CSVGRDRGRGGAYGYTF. The CDR3 DNA sequence: TGCAGCGTAGGGCGGGACAGGGGCAGAGGGGGAGCCTATGGCTACACCTTC.

The rearrangement uses TRBV5-1 and TRBJ2-7, with D possibly matching TRBD1 (6 bases). Between the trimmed V and J ends, which lost 0 bases and 3 bases, there was a span of 10 bases. CDR3 size: 14 residues. In germline, CDR1 is SGHRS, CDR2 YFSETQ. The CDR3 DNA follows: TGCGCCAGCAGCTTGGGAGGACAGAGCTACGAGCAGTACTTC. Its translation: CASSLGGQSYEQYF.

V gene TRBV2 combines with J gene TRBJ1-1, with D possibly TRBD1 on 6 matching bases. V dropped 8 bases and J dropped 7 bases, with 17 bases sitting between them. This CDR3 is built from 13 residues. The V gene's germline CDR1 is SNHLY and CDR2 FYNNEI. This chain's CDR3 is CASDRNAKGEAFF. The CDR3 nucleotides are TGTGCCAGCGACAGGAACGCCAAGGGTGAAGCTTTCTTT.

The V and J genes are TRBV28 and TRBJ2-1; 10 positions agree with TRBD1. This CDR3 contains 15 residues. The germline gives CDR1 MDHEN, CDR2 SYDVKM. V trimming: 7 bases; J trimming: 6 bases; junction bases outside the gene matches: 9. CDR3: CASTLGQGRGNEQFF. In DNA, the CDR3 is TGTGCCAGCACCCTGGGACAGGGGAGGGGCAATGAGCAGTTCTTC.

In its sample, this clone was seen once. The V and J genes are TRBV6-4 and TRBJ2-7; 10 bases agree with TRBD2. V shed 5 bases, J shed 1 base, and the junction held 2 bases outside the gene matches. The CDR3 is 14 amino acids. Germline V CDR1 and CDR2: MRHNA, SNTAGT. CDR3: CASSRTSGSYEQYF. CDR3 DNA: TGTGCCAGCAGTCGGACTAGCGGTTCCTACGAGCAGTACTTC.

The genes are TRBV29-1 and TRBJ1-2; TRBD1 agrees at 7 bases. CDR3 length: 14 amino acids. Germline V lookup: CDR1 SQVTM, CDR2 ANQGSEA. J was trimmed by 5 bases and V by 0 bases; bases with no gene match: 6. For the CDR3, the DNA is TGCAGCGTTGAAGATGTGGCAGGGGGATATGGCTACACCTTC. This sequence encodes CSVEDVAGGYGYTF.

The chain recombines TRBV6-5 with TRBJ2-7, with D tentatively TRBD2 (5 bases). Trimming took 7 bases from V and 0 from J, leaving 10 bases between them. Germline CDR1 is MNHEY and CDR2 is SVGAGI. This CDR3 comprises 13 residues. CDR3 loop: CASTRGPSYEQYF. CDR3 nucleotide sequence: TGTGCCAGCACCCGAGGGCCCTCCTACGAGCAGTACTTC.

The chain uses TRBV6-6 and TRBJ1-5; D call uncertain. The V and J ends lost 0 bases and 6 bases respectively, with 12 bases between them. This CDR3 contains 15 residues. CDR1 is MNHNY and CDR2 is SVGAGI in the germline V gene (reference sequence). CDR3 nucleotides: TGTGCCAGCAGTTACTCGACCGTGCGGGGTCAGCCCCAGCATTTT. Encoded protein: CASSYSTVRGQPQHF.

This sequence joins TRBV6-4 and TRBJ1-5, with 9 bases aligning to TRBD1. The V gene end was trimmed by 10 bases and the J gene end by 0 bases; junction bases not matched to a gene: 7. The CDR3 has 15 amino acids. Germline values: CDR1 MRHNA, CDR2 SNTAGT. CDR3: CATWTGDYSNQPQHF. In nucleotides, the CDR3 is TGTGCCACCTGGACAGGGGACTATAGCAATCAGCCCCAGCATTTT.

The chain couples TRBV7-2 to TRBJ1-4; TRBD1 might be the D (5 bases). V was clipped by 2 bases and J by 8 bases, with 18 bases between them. The germline V gene has CDR1 SGHTA and CDR2 FQGNSA. The length of the CDR3 is 16 residues. CDR3 DNA sequence: TGTGCCAGCAGCTTAACAGAGTACAGGTCGCGAGAAAAACTGTTTTTT. Translated: CASSLTEYRSREKLFF.

The V call is TRBV12-5, the J call TRBJ2-7, with D tentatively TRBD1 (7 bases). Germline lookup yields CDR1 LGHNT and CDR2 FRNRAP. Trimming took off 5 bases at V and 4 bases at J, with 15 bases between the two ends. This CDR3 contains 14 residues. CDR3 bases: TGTGCTAGTGGTCGCGGGACAGCTTTTTACGAGCAGTACTTC. Its protein product is CASGRGTAFYEQYF.

This clone appeared a single time. CDR3 coding DNA: TGTGCCAGCAGTTCGAGCCCACCTAACTATGGCTACACCTTC. Translating it yields CASSSSPPNYGYTF. This sequence joins TRBV6-6 and TRBJ1-2; D not resolved. Germline V gene data show CDR1 as MNHNY and CDR2 as SVGAGI (reference sequence). Trimming shortened V by 4 bases and J by 0 bases, and 9 bases separated the two germline ends. There are 14 residues in the CDR3.

This clone has a single count. V and J are TRBV7-4 and TRBJ2-7; 11 nucleotides line up with TRBD2. The CDR3 extends over 19 amino acids. In germline, CDR1 is SGHVT, CDR2 SQSDAQ. Trimming removed 0 bases from V and 6 bases from J; junction bases left unmatched: 16. CDR3 bases: TGTGCCAGCAGCTTAGCTGGGGTAGCGGGAGGGCCGACCCTTTGCGAGCAGTACTTC. Residues: CASSLAGVAGGPTLCEQYF.

The rearrangement links TRBV7-9 to TRBJ2-2; 13 positions match TRBD2. The CDR3 loop spans 19 amino acids. The germline V gene has CDR1 SEHNR and CDR2 FQNEAQ (reference sequence). With 1 base clipped from V and 1 base from J, the junction kept 6 bases outside the gene matches. The CDR3 protein is CASSLGRLAGGKNTGELFF. DNA of the CDR3: TGTGCCAGCAGCTTAGGGCGACTAGCGGGGGGCAAGAACACCGGGGAGCTGTTTTTT.

V and J are TRBV12-5 and TRBJ2-2; D is perhaps TRBD1 (5 bases). V lost 8 bases and J lost 5, with 9 bases in between. Germline CDR1 reads LGHNT; CDR2 reads FRNRAP. CDR3 length: 12 residues. CDR3 coding DNA: TGTGCTAGTAAGGGGTGGACCGGGGAGCTGTTTTTT. Protein: CASKGWTGELFF. Complete variable domain (other parts from reference TRBV12-5 and TRBJ2-2): DARVTQTPRHKVTEMGQEVTMRCQPILGHNTVFWYRQTMMQGLELLAYFRNRAPLDDSGMPKDRFSAEMPDATLATLKIQPSEPRDSAVYFCASKGWTGELFFGEGSRLTVL.

This sequence joins TRBV5-1 and TRBJ2-7, with D unresolved. There are 13 residues in the CDR3. Germline V lookup: CDR1 SGHRS, CDR2 YFSETQ. V lost 3 bases to trimming and J lost 1 base, with 8 bases between them. The CDR3 region has the DNA TGCGCCAGCAGCTCTACCGGTTCCTACGAGCAGTACTTC. This sequence encodes CASSSTGSYEQYF.

The chain combines TRBV4-3 with TRBJ2-7; 8 nucleotides match TRBD2. Germline V CDR1 and CDR2: LGHNA, YSLEER. The V and J ends lost 5 bases and 4 bases, in that order; junction bases with no gene match: 7. The CDR3 sequence is 14 residues long. The DNA of the CDR3 is TGCGCCAGCAGCTCTCAAGCGGGGGAATACGAGCAGTACTTC. As protein: CASSSQAGEYEQYF.

The chain combines TRBV6-1 with TRBJ2-2; D is unclear. V was shortened by 1 base and J by 6 bases, with 6 bases between the two germline ends. Germline lookup yields CDR1 MNHNS and CDR2 SASEGT. This CDR3 region has 13 residues. CDR3 nucleotide sequence: TGTGCCAGCAGTGAAGGACTCCCCGGGGAGCTGTTTTTT. Its protein product is CASSEGLPGELFF.

There are a few counts of this clone. The genes are TRBV7-8 and TRBJ1-1, with D possibly being TRBD1 (5 bases). Germline lookup yields CDR1 SGHVS and CDR2 FQNEAQ. The ends were cut back, 2 bases at V and 6 bases at J, with 10 bases in the middle. CDR3 size: 13 residues. CDR3 nucleotide sequence: TGTGCCAGCAGCTTAATGTGGACACCTGAAGCTTTCTTT. This encodes CASSLMWTPEAFF.

The chain couples TRBV28 to TRBJ2-1; TRBD2 is a possible D gene (8 bases). Trimming cost V 5 bases and J 4 bases, with 15 bases left between them. The CDR3 covers 15 residues. Germline V gene data show CDR1 as MDHEN and CDR2 as SYDVKM. The CDR3 nucleotides are TGTGCCAGCAGTCCGGGGGGGACAGATTACAATGAGCAGTTCTTC. Translated, it gives CASSPGGTDYNEQFF.

The rearrangement uses TRBV11-2 and TRBJ2-2, with TRBD1 matching over 7 bases. CDR3 size: 16 residues. The germline gives CDR1 SGHAT, CDR2 FQNNGV. The V segment lost 4 bases and the J segment 5 bases; nucleotides outside the gene matches: 10. CDR3 nucleotide sequence: TGTGCCAGCAGCTCCATTTTAACAGGGGAAACCGGGGAGCTGTTTTTT. Residues: CASSSILTGETGELFF.

The table lists this clone with a count of one. The gene calls are TRBV18 and TRBJ1-4; possibly TRBD1 for D (6 bases). Germline assignment: CDR1 KGHSH and CDR2 LQKENI. This CDR3 is 14 amino acids long. V lost 6 bases to trimming and J lost 6 bases, with 14 bases between them. CDR3 residues: CASSLQGGDEKLFF. In nucleotides, the CDR3 is TGTGCCAGCTCGCTACAGGGTGGGGATGAAAAACTGTTTTTT. The full variable domain, in which reference TRBV18 and TRBJ1-4 provide the parts outside the CDR3, is NAGVMQNPRHLVRRRGQEARLRCSPMKGHSHVYWYRQLPEEGLKFMVYLQKENIIDESGMPKERFSAEFPKEGPSILRIQQVVRGDSAAYFCASSLQGGDEKLFFGSGTQLSVL.

The rearrangement uses TRBV2 and TRBJ2-3; tentatively, D is TRBD2 (6 bases). The CDR3 loop spans 16 amino acids. Germline CDR1 is SNHLY and CDR2 is FYNNEI. V lost 7 bases, J lost 4 bases, and 21 bases lay in between. The CDR3 nucleotides read TGTGCCAGCAACGGCGGTAGGGGCGGGAAGGCAGATACGCAGTATTTT. Translation: CASNGGRGGKADTQYF. Full variable domain (outside the CDR3, taken from reference TRBV2 and TRBJ2-3): EPEVTQTPSHQVTQMGQEVILRCVPISNHLYFYWYRQILGQKVEFLVSFYNNEISEKSEIFDDQFSVERPDGSNFTLKIRSTKLEDSAMYFCASNGGRGGKADTQYFGPGTRLTVL.

The V call is TRBV11-2, the J call TRBJ2-1; weak D call: TRBD2 (6 bases). Per the germline V gene, CDR1 is SGHAT and CDR2 is FQNNGV. The CDR3 covers 16 residues. V lost 2 bases and J 0 bases, leaving 11 bases between the germline ends. The CDR3 region has the DNA TGTGCCAGCAGCTTATCGGCGGGGAGCTCCTACAATGAGCAGTTCTTC. Protein: CASSLSAGSSYNEQFF.

V gene TRBV18 combines with J gene TRBJ1-2; D may be TRBD1 (5 bases). V was cut by 6 bases and J by 2 bases, with 16 bases left in between. CDR1 is KGHSH, CDR2 LQKENI, per germline. The CDR3 consists of 15 residues. The CDR3 is CASSRGSAYNYGYTF. The CDR3, as DNA: TGTGCCAGCTCCCGGGGGAGTGCCTACAACTATGGCTACACCTTC.

The CDR3 sequence: CASSLGGQGNQPQHF. Written as DNA, the CDR3 is TGTGCCAGCAGCTTAGGTGGACAGGGCAATCAGCCCCAGCATTTT. The genes are TRBV7-9 and TRBJ1-5; 7 nucleotides align to TRBD1. The germline V gene encodes CDR1 SEHNR and CDR2 FQNEAQ (reference sequence). With 1 base clipped from V and 2 bases from J, the junction kept 2 bases outside the gene matches. The CDR3 covers 15 residues.

V is TRBV7-9 and J is TRBJ1-5, with 7 positions matching TRBD1. The CDR3 is made up of 15 amino acids. Per the germline V gene, CDR1 is SEHNR and CDR2 is FQNEAQ (reference sequence). After removal of 5 bases from V and 1 base from J, the junction contained 5 bases not matched to a gene. The CDR3 DNA reads as TGTGCCAGCAGCCAGGGGGAAGGCAGCAATCAGCCCCAGCATTTT. Residues: CASSQGEGSNQPQHF.

The chain employs TRBV19 and TRBJ2-3; TRBD2 matches 7 bases. V lost 3 bases to trimming and J lost 0 bases; unmatched junction nucleotides: 3. Germline V lookup: CDR1 LNHDA, CDR2 SQIVND (reference sequence). The CDR3 contains 15 residues. In nucleotides, the CDR3 is TGTGCCAGTAGTATTATTAGCGGGAGCACAGATACGCAGTATTTT. This encodes CASSIISGSTDTQYF.